The TCR beta chain described here comes from a study of cytomegalovirus exposure and HLA in healthy donors. Overall study context: A prior study identified 110 million or so unique TCR beta sequences from 180 million or so T cells.

Vbeta (60) and Jbeta (13) primers were used in the PCR. Libraries were prepared by immunoSEQ multiplex PCR; TCRdb keeps only in-frame clonotypes and omits some of them. The profile shows 180,000 or so clones, roughly three quarters of them singletons. CDR1 is ENHRY and CDR2 is SYGVKD in the germline V gene. This CDR3 region has 15 residues. V shed 7 bases and J shed 0 bases, with 13 bases lying between them. Material: PBMCs. V is TRBV10-3 and J is TRBJ1-5, with D perhaps matching TRBD1 (5 bases). This TCR was sampled from a male donor in good health and CMV-seronegative. CDR3 DNA sequence: TGTGCCATCAACGCAGGGTCAGATAGCAATCAGCCCCAGCATTTT. This codes for CAINAGSDSNQPQHF.